One sample yielded the 31 T cell receptor beta chains listed below, sequenced in a study of blood T cells in healthy people across ages. With a J-beta primer mix and a sample-barcoded 5' primer, a second PCR ran 7 to 11 cycles. TCRdb re-analysed the 5' RACE reads in MiXCR, keeping a single row per CDR3 protein. The sample lists approximately 900,000 distinct CDR3 sequences; 25% to 30% were seen once. The same sample was also used in a study of T cells of mothers and their children.

The sequencing input was blood. These receptors all come from a woman between 40 and 50 years old in good health.

This clonotype came up a few times. The V call is TRBV10-3, the J call TRBJ1-1; no firm D call. Looked up from germline, CDR1 is ENHRY and CDR2 is SYGVKD. V lost 7 bases to trimming and J lost 1 base, with 10 bases between them. This CDR3 has 13 residues. CDR3 DNA sequence: TGTGCCATCAATCAGGTTGGGAACACTGAAGCTTTCTTT. It is translated as CAINQVGNTEAFF.

The rearrangement joins TRBV6-5 to TRBJ1-3; D is unclear. The germline CDR1 and CDR2 sequences are MNHEY and SVGAGI. V was shortened by 6 bases and J by 0 bases, with 15 bases between the two germline ends. This CDR3 has 16 residues. The CDR3 DNA reads as TGTGCCAGCAGCACCAGTGGCGCGACCTCTGGAAACACCATATATTTT. Translating it yields CASSTSGATSGNTIYF.

This clonotype was picked up many times. V is TRBV6-2 or TRBV6-3 and J is TRBJ2-7; 7 bases align to TRBD1. The CDR3 runs 14 residues. Germline V lookup: CDR1 MNHEY, CDR2 SVGEGT. Germline trimming cut 5 bases from V and 2 bases from J; bases unmatched to any gene: 6. CDR3 nucleotides: TGTGCCAGCAGTCAGTGGACAGGTGCCTACGAGCAGTACTTC. It yields the protein CASSQWTGAYEQYF.

This clonotype was counted only a few times. The V gene is TRBV7-9, the J gene TRBJ1-1; D is unresolved. The V gene's germline CDR1 is SEHNR and CDR2 FQNEAQ (reference sequence). The germline V and J ends were trimmed by 1 base and 10 bases, with 13 bases remaining between them. This CDR3 contains 13 residues. The CDR3 nucleotides are TGTGCCAGCAGCTTAGGAACGATTAGGATAGCTTTCTTT. Translating it yields CASSLGTIRIAFF.

This clonotype has only a few counts. The chain carries TRBV7-2 and TRBJ1-2; D unresolved. Germline V gene lookup returns CDR1 SGHTA and CDR2 FQGNSA. The CDR3 has 17 amino acids. V dropped 1 base and J dropped 4 bases, with 19 bases sitting between them. CDR3 sequence: CASSLGSPGQRTYGYTF. In nucleotides, the CDR3 is TGTGCCAGCAGCTTAGGAAGCCCGGGTCAGCGCACCTATGGCTACACCTTC.

This clonotype was recorded at least ten times. The V gene is TRBV5-1, the J gene TRBJ2-4; D unresolved. The CDR3 is 14 residues long. Germline loops: CDR1 SGHRS, CDR2 YFSETQ. Between the trimmed V and J ends, which lost 0 bases and 6 bases, there was a span of 10 bases. CDR3 sequence (DNA): TGCGCCAGCAGCTTGGAAGGGTTCGGAAACATTCAGTACTTC. Translation gives CASSLEGFGNIQYF.

Concerning this clonotype itself: A much larger clone lies one base from this, so it may be a read error. CDR3: CASSLLDGYNEQYF. In nucleotides, the CDR3 is TGTGCCAGCAGCTTACTAGACGGATACAATGAGCAGTACTTC. The V and J genes are TRBV7-8 and TRBJ2-1; no reliable D call. The J call may be incorrect, as the DNA end agrees better with TRBJ2-7. CDR3 length: 14 residues. CDR1 is SGHVS and CDR2 is FQNEAQ in the germline V gene.

This clonotype occurred many times. The rearrangement links TRBV27 to TRBJ2-6; 8 positions match TRBD2. V lost 2 bases, J lost 0 bases, and 6 bases stayed unmatched. There are 18 residues in the CDR3. CDR1 and CDR2 from the germline V gene are MNHEY and SMNVEV (reference sequence). The CDR3, as DNA: TGTGCCAGCAGTTTAACGGGGGGGCTCCGCTCTGGGGCCAACGTCCTGACTTTC. Translating it yields CASSLTGGLRSGANVLTF.

There are a few counts of this clonotype. The chain joins TRBV29-1 to TRBJ1-2, with a weak D call TRBD1 (5 bases). This CDR3 contains 13 residues. Germline lookup yields CDR1 SQVTM and CDR2 ANQGSEA. Trimming took off 0 bases at V and 7 bases at J, with 12 bases between the two ends. This CDR3 reads CSVEDGGGSGYTF. CDR3 sequence (DNA): TGCAGCGTTGAAGATGGCGGGGGAAGTGGCTACACCTTC. Looking up the rest from reference TRBV29-1 and TRBJ1-2 gives the full variable domain: SAVISQKPSRDICQRGTSLTIQCQVDSQVTMMFWYRQQPGQSLTLIATANQGSEATYESGFVIDKFPISRPNLTFSTLTVSNMSPEDSSIYLCSVEDGGGSGYTFGSGTRLTVV.

This clonotype was recorded many times. An end of the junction does not agree with germline; a read error may underlie this. The chain employs TRBV7-2 and TRBJ2-7, with 10 bases fitting TRBD2. CDR3 length equals 16 residues. Germline V gene data show CDR1 as SGHTA and CDR2 as FQGNSA. The CDR3 loop is CASTLNSAGGPGEQYF. CDR3 coding DNA: TGTGCCAGCACCTTAAACTCAGCGGGGGGGCCTGGCGAGCAGTACTTC.

This clonotype is a singleton in its sample. This clone may be a read error of a much larger clone one base away. The chain combines TRBV5-1 with TRBJ2-5; D is uncertain. The CDR3 length is 12 residues. In germline, CDR1 is SGHRS, CDR2 YFSETQ. CDR3 region: CAGSVDQETQYF. The CDR3, as DNA: TGCGCCGGCAGCGTGGACCAAGAGACCCAGTACTTC.

This clonotype was picked up a small number of times. This sequence joins TRBV5-1 and TRBJ2-3; 7 bases align to TRBD1. J was trimmed by 2 bases and V by 4 bases; bases with no gene match: 4. The CDR3 totals 14 residues. Per germline, CDR1 SGHRS and CDR2 YFSETQ. The CDR3 protein is CASSQGTVTDTQYF. Here the CDR3 DNA reads TGCGCCAGCAGCCAAGGGACAGTCACAGATACGCAGTATTTT.

The chain couples TRBV5-6 to TRBJ2-3; possibly TRBD2 for D (6 bases). V lost 3 bases, J lost 2 bases, and 13 bases lay in between. The germline CDR1 and CDR2 sequences are SGHDT and YYEEEE. The CDR3 sequence is 15 residues long. The CDR3 loop is CASSSWGGVTDTQYF. The CDR3 DNA sequence: TGTGCCAGCAGCTCGTGGGGAGGCGTCACAGATACGCAGTATTTT.

There are a few counts of this clonotype. The rearrangement links TRBV28 to TRBJ2-3; tentative D call: TRBD2 (6 bases). This CDR3 has 17 residues. V was cut by 5 bases and J by 0 bases, with 18 bases left in between. The germline gives CDR1 MDHEN, CDR2 SYDVKM. The CDR3 is CASSAHGGPPSTDTQYF. The CDR3 nucleotides are TGTGCCAGCAGTGCGCACGGGGGTCCTCCTAGCACAGATACGCAGTATTTT.

This clonotype was detected only a few times. The V and J genes are TRBV9 and TRBJ2-3; 16 bases fit TRBD2. The CDR3 has 20 residues. Germline-derived CDR1 and CDR2 are SGDLS and YYNGEE. The junction had 14 bases not matched to a gene; V was cut back by 2 bases and J by 5 bases. CDR3: CASSVATGTSGGAVGDTQYF. CDR3 nucleotide sequence: TGTGCCAGCAGCGTTGCTACTGGGACTAGCGGGGGGGCTGTAGGAGATACGCAGTATTTT.

This clonotype has more than one count but fewer than ten. The V gene is TRBV7-2, the J gene TRBJ2-1, with 7 bases lining up with TRBD1. Germline V gives CDR1 SGHTA, CDR2 FQGNSA. CDR3 length: 14 amino acids. Trimming removed 4 bases from V and 8 bases from J; junction bases left unmatched: 8. CDR3 region: CASSYTGVVDEQFF. The CDR3 DNA reads as TGTGCCAGCAGCTACACAGGGGTAGTCGATGAGCAGTTCTTC.

This clonotype occurred once. The V gene is TRBV18, the J gene TRBJ1-1, with unresolved D. Germline V gene lookup returns CDR1 KGHSH and CDR2 LQKENI. This CDR3 is built from 16 residues. Trimming pared 3 bases from V and 0 bases from J, leaving 14 bases between. In DNA form, the CDR3 reads TGTGCCAGCTCACCTGGGCAGAGAGGGATGAACACTGAAGCTTTCTTT. This gives the protein CASSPGQRGMNTEAFF.

Ten or more counts support this clonotype. This rearrangement joins TRBV5-1 to TRBJ1-2; D gene uncertain. The V end was cut by 5 bases, the J end by 8 bases, with 22 bases between. Looked up from germline, CDR1 is SGHRS and CDR2 is YFSETQ. CDR3 length: 15 amino acids. The CDR3 sequence: CASREDTFPLSGYTF. The CDR3 region has the DNA TGCGCCAGCAGGGAAGACACCTTCCCTCTGTCGGGCTACACCTTC.

This clonotype was observed a few times. V usage is TRBV13 and J usage is TRBJ2-3; D is perhaps TRBD1 (6 bases). The V and J ends lost 5 bases and 6 bases respectively, with 15 bases between them. The CDR3 totals 14 residues. The germline V gene encodes CDR1 PRHDT and CDR2 FYEKMQ (reference sequence). The CDR3 sequence: CASSATGFNDTQYF. The CDR3 DNA reads TGTGCCAGCAGCGCGACAGGTTTTAATGATACGCAGTATTTT.

This clonotype turned up a few times. This chain connects TRBV9 to TRBJ1-5; the D gene is possibly TRBD1 (5 bases). CDR1 is SGDLS, CDR2 YYNGEE, per germline. Between the trimmed V and J ends, which lost 4 bases and 5 bases, there was a span of 16 bases. The CDR3 runs 15 residues. CDR3 bases: TGTGCCAGCAGCCTGTCCGGGACCGTTGATCAGCCCCAGCATTTT. Translating it yields CASSLSGTVDQPQHF.

On this clonotype itself: This may stem from a read error, because a much larger clone lies one nucleotide away. The V call is TRBV12-3 or TRBV12-4, the J call TRBJ1-2, with D hard to call. CDR3 length: 14 residues. CDR3 sequence (DNA): TGTGTCAGCACCCTAGGGAGGACTAACTATGGCTACACCTTC. Translated: CVSTLGRTNYGYTF.

In this sample, this clonotype turned up many times. The J gene is TRBJ2-4, the V gene TRBV9, with 9 bases aligning to TRBD1. CDR1 is SGDLS and CDR2 is YYNGEE in the germline V gene. This CDR3 has 16 residues. V trimming: 4 bases; J trimming: 6 bases; junction bases outside the gene matches: 11. In nucleotides, the CDR3 is TGTGCCAGCAGCCTATGGGATAGGGGACAGGGAAACATTCAGTACTTC. This translates into CASSLWDRGQGNIQYF.

The chain couples TRBV5-1 to TRBJ1-1; TRBD1 aligns across 9 bases. The length of the CDR3 is 13 residues. The V and J ends lost 6 bases and 1 base, in that order; junction bases with no gene match: 1. The germline gives CDR1 SGHRS, CDR2 YFSETQ. The CDR3 here is CASKDRGNTEAFF. CDR3 DNA sequence: TGCGCCAGCAAGGACAGGGGGAACACTGAAGCTTTCTTT. Variable domain in full (rest from reference TRBV5-1 and TRBJ1-1): KAGVTQTPRYLIKTRGQQVTLSCSPISGHRSVSWYQQTPGQGLQFLFEYFSETQRNKGNFPGRFSGRQFSNSRSEMNVSTLELGDSALYLCASKDRGNTEAFFGQGTRLTVV.

This clonotype was picked up many times. This chain links TRBV5-1 with TRBJ2-5, with D perhaps matching TRBD1 (5 bases). CDR1 is SGHRS, CDR2 YFSETQ, per germline. The CDR3 has 15 amino acids. Deletions cut 0 bases from V and 5 bases from J, with 14 bases between. The CDR3 loop reads CASSLAPGREETQYF. CDR3 nucleotide sequence: TGCGCCAGCAGCTTGGCCCCAGGGCGTGAGGAGACCCAGTACTTC.

Many counts were recorded for this clonotype. The rearrangement links TRBV25-1 to TRBJ2-7; 9 nucleotides line up with TRBD2. V lost 4 bases to trimming and J lost 3 bases; unmatched junction nucleotides: 1. Per germline, CDR1 MGHDK and CDR2 SYGVNS. The CDR3 consists of 13 residues. The CDR3 sequence is CASSGGRGYEQYF. For the CDR3, the DNA is TGTGCCAGCAGTGGCGGGAGGGGCTACGAGCAGTACTTC.

The gene calls are TRBV4-3 and TRBJ2-3; the match to TRBD2 covers 8 bases. CDR3 length: 17 amino acids. Germline assignment: CDR1 LGHNA and CDR2 YSLEER. Trimming at V came to 0 bases and at J to 0 bases, leaving 5 bases not matched to a gene. CDR3 coding DNA: TGCGCCAGCAGCCAAGATAAGGGGACTAGAAGCACAGATACGCAGTATTTT. Amino acids: CASSQDKGTRSTDTQYF.

This clonotype was recorded a few times. The chain employs TRBV20-1 and TRBJ2-7; tentatively, D is TRBD1 (6 bases). Germline CDR1 is DFQATT and CDR2 is SNEGSKA (reference sequence). Trimming took off 6 bases at V and 3 bases at J, with 15 bases between the two ends. This CDR3 is 13 amino acids long. CDR3 sequence (DNA): TGCAGTGCAGCCCAGGGGCTACGCTACGAGCAGTACTTC. Residues: CSAAQGLRYEQYF.

This clonotype was seen a few times. This chain joins TRBV20-1 and TRBJ2-1, with 11 bases lining up with TRBD2. V lost 5 bases and J lost 9; bases outside the gene matches: 9. Germline CDR1 and CDR2: DFQATT and SNEGSKA (reference sequence). This CDR3 has 14 residues. CDR3 amino acids: CSARLAGPRGEQFF. The CDR3 DNA follows: TGCAGTGCTCGACTAGCGGGGCCGCGAGGTGAGCAGTTCTTC.

The rearrangement joins TRBV7-2 to TRBJ2-7; 8 bases line up with TRBD1. Looked up from germline, CDR1 is SGHTA and CDR2 is FQGNSA. Losses at the gene ends were 5 bases for V and 0 bases for J; bases not matched to a gene: 6. The CDR3 runs to 15 residues. The CDR3 DNA reads TGTGCCAGCAGCACAGGGGGGATGAGCTCCTACGAGCAGTACTTC. The encoded protein is CASSTGGMSSYEQYF.

The chain links TRBV5-1 to TRBJ1-4; D gene uncertain. Trimming removed 4 bases at V and 8 bases at J, with 15 bases between. In germline, CDR1 is SGHRS, CDR2 YFSETQ. The CDR3 runs 14 residues. CDR3 in amino acids: CASSPRAGGEKLFF. The CDR3 DNA reads TGCGCCAGCAGCCCGCGGGCAGGAGGGGAAAAACTGTTTTTT.

This clonotype was seen many times. The genes are TRBV10-3 and TRBJ2-7; 7 bases align to TRBD2. The CDR3 has 15 residues. Germline CDR1 ENHRY, CDR2 SYGVKD. V dropped 0 bases and J dropped 0; count of bases not matched to a gene: 2. This CDR3 reads CAISESAGASYEQYF. The CDR3 region has the DNA TGTGCCATCAGTGAGTCGGCGGGAGCCTCCTACGAGCAGTACTTC.